A single sample is the source of the 16 T cell receptor beta chains below, sequenced in a study of blood T cell repertoires in COVID-19. Using immunoSEQ multiplex PCR, the repertoire was profiled, and TCRdb retains in-frame clones only, with some absent. Seen here are about 37,000 clones, around 90% observed once, and the top ten hold approximately 6.6%. Sequencing was done on a sample of peripheral blood. The receptors come from a human donor in a cohort sampled during active COVID-19.

The sample holds one count of this clone. This chain uses TRBV11-2 with TRBJ2-2, with a possible D match to TRBD1 (6 bases). This CDR3 region has 14 residues. V was shortened by 9 bases and J by 0 bases, with 11 bases between the two germline ends. Germline CDR1 SGHAT, CDR2 FQNNGV. CDR3 residues: CASQWGPNTGELFF. The CDR3 DNA reads as TGTGCCAGTCAGTGGGGGCCGAACACCGGGGAGCTGTTTTTT.

V gene TRBV9 combines with J gene TRBJ2-5; 10 positions match TRBD2. This CDR3 is built from 21 residues. Germline V lookup: CDR1 SGDLS, CDR2 YYNGEE. Trimming cost V 3 bases and J 5 bases; bases outside gene matches: 25. As DNA, the CDR3 is TGTGCCAGCAGCGGGGAACTGGGCGTTAGCGGGAGGAGAGGGAGCGGTGAGACCCAGTACTTC. It yields the protein CASSGELGVSGRRGSGETQYF.

The genes are TRBV21-1 and TRBJ2-7; no DNA check was done on the table's D call, TRBD1. TRBV21-1 constitutes a pseudogene. The CDR3 totals 15 residues. CDR3 residues: CASSSRQGVRAEQYF. In DNA, the CDR3 is TGTGCCAGCAGCTCTCGACAGGGGGTCAGGGCAGAGCAGTACTTC.

The rearrangement joins TRBV5-1 to TRBJ2-7; 9 nucleotides align to TRBD1. The CDR3 contains 14 residues. The V segment lost 4 bases and the J segment 6 bases; nucleotides outside the gene matches: 8. Germline lookup yields CDR1 SGHRS and CDR2 YFSETQ. CDR3 in DNA: TGCGCCAGCAGCGAACAGGGGGCGACGGGCGAGCAGTACTTC. Amino acid sequence: CASSEQGATGEQYF.

This clone came up once. The gene calls are TRBV27 and TRBJ1-6, with 8 bases identical to TRBD1. This CDR3 region has 18 residues. From germline, CDR1 is MNHEY and CDR2 SMNVEV (reference sequence). V lost 4 bases to trimming and J lost 6 bases; unmatched junction nucleotides: 14. CDR3 sequence (DNA): TGTGCCAGCAGTTGGGAAGGACAGGGAAAATTGCCTAATTCACCCCTCCACTTT. Translation: CASSWEGQGKLPNSPLHF.

The CDR3 DNA reads TGTGCCAGCAGCTTTAGAGCGGGAGGGCCGGGGCAAGAGACCCAGTACTTC. Translation: CASSFRAGGPGQETQYF. V is TRBV7-9 and J is TRBJ2-5; TRBD2 agrees at 10 bases. Trimming at V came to 3 bases and at J to 2 bases, leaving 9 bases not matched to a gene. Looked up from germline, CDR1 is SEHNR and CDR2 is FQNEAQ (reference sequence). There are 17 residues in the CDR3.

This sequence joins TRBV18 and TRBJ2-7; the match to TRBD2 covers 9 bases. V lost 3 bases, J lost 1 base, and 4 bases stayed unmatched. Germline-derived CDR1 and CDR2 are KGHSH and LQKENI. CDR3 length equals 15 residues. Written as DNA, the CDR3 is TGTGCCAGCTCACCCCCCCTAGCGGGGTCCTACGAGCAGTACTTC. Translation: CASSPPLAGSYEQYF.

This chain connects TRBV30 to TRBJ1-5; D might be TRBD1 (5 bases). CDR1 GTSNPN and CDR2 SVGIG come from the germline V gene (reference sequence). Trimming shortened V by 4 bases and J by 4 bases, and 11 bases separated the two germline ends. CDR3 length: 13 amino acids. In DNA, the CDR3 is TGTGCCTGGAAGGGGCCAGGGAATCAGCCCCAGCATTTT. Its translation: CAWKGPGNQPQHF.

The CDR3 bases are TGTGCCAGCAGTTCCCCCCGGGGAGGTCGCACAGATACGCAGTATTTT. Protein sequence: CASSSPRGGRTDTQYF. The rearrangement uses TRBV6-5 and TRBJ2-3, with D possibly matching TRBD2 (6 bases). Trimming cost V 4 bases and J 1 base, with 15 bases left between them. Germline CDR1 MNHEY, CDR2 SVGAGI. The CDR3 runs 16 residues.

This chain uses TRBV18 with TRBJ2-7, with 9 bases matching TRBD2. Germline V gene sequence: CDR1 KGHSH, CDR2 LQKENI. The CDR3 is made up of 14 amino acids. V trimming: 6 bases; J trimming: 3 bases; junction bases outside the gene matches: 6. The CDR3 sequence is CASSERGDDYEQYF. CDR3 sequence (DNA): TGTGCCAGCTCCGAGCGGGGGGACGACTACGAGCAGTACTTC.

This rearrangement joins TRBV2 to TRBJ1-3; 7 nucleotides line up with TRBD1. The CDR3 consists of 13 residues. In germline, CDR1 is SNHLY, CDR2 FYNNEI. V trimming: 6 bases; J trimming: 2 bases; junction bases outside the gene matches: 1. In DNA form, the CDR3 reads TGTGCCAGCAGAACAGGGGCTGGAAACACCATATATTTT. Protein: CASRTGAGNTIYF.

This chain joins TRBV12-3 or TRBV12-4 and TRBJ1-1, with D unresolved. The ends were cut back, 7 bases at V and 6 bases at J, with 15 bases in the middle. The CDR3 loop spans 13 amino acids. CDR3 nucleotide sequence: TGTGCCAGCAACGCCGGGTTGGCGGCTGAAGCTTTCTTT. Translated: CASNAGLAAEAFF.

This chain joins TRBV12-3 or TRBV12-4 and TRBJ1-2, with 7 nucleotides matching TRBD1. The CDR3 sequence is 12 residues long. Trimming at V came to 7 bases and at J to 8 bases, leaving 7 bases not matched to a gene. CDR3 DNA sequence: TGTGCCAGCACCAAGACAGGGAGCGGCTACACCTTC. As protein: CASTKTGSGYTF.

This chain joins TRBV9 and TRBJ1-4; 10 bases are shared with TRBD1. Germline V CDR1 and CDR2: SGDLS, YYNGEE. The junction had 5 bases not matched to a gene; V was cut back by 7 bases and J by 8 bases. This CDR3 region has 13 residues. The CDR3 nucleotides read TGTGCCAGCTCGAGGGACAGGGGAGAAAAACTGTTTTTT. Amino acid sequence: CASSRDRGEKLFF. The complete variable domain, with remaining parts taken from reference TRBV9 and TRBJ1-4, reads DSGVTQTPKHLITATGQRVTLRCSPRSGDLSVYWYQQSLDQGLQFLIQYYNGEERAKGNILERFSAQQFPDLHSELNLSSLELGDSALYFCASSRDRGEKLFFGSGTQLSVL.

The chain links TRBV5-4 to TRBJ2-3; D might be TRBD1 (6 bases). CDR1 is SGHNT and CDR2 is YYREEE in the germline V gene (reference sequence). This CDR3 region has 12 residues. V dropped 7 bases and J dropped 6 bases, with 12 bases sitting between them. The CDR3 here is CASGKGVDTQYF. CDR3 DNA: TGTGCCAGCGGGAAGGGGGTCGATACGCAGTATTTT.

The chain recombines TRBV10-1 with TRBJ1-1, with 8 bases matching TRBD1. Germline V gene lookup returns CDR1 WNHNN and CDR2 SYGVQD (reference sequence). V was pared by 6 bases and J by 2 bases, with 5 bases of the junction left unmatched. This CDR3 has 14 residues. The CDR3 nucleotides read TGCGCCAGCAGACCAGGGGGCCCTAACACTGAAGCTTTCTTT. Amino acids: CASRPGGPNTEAFF.